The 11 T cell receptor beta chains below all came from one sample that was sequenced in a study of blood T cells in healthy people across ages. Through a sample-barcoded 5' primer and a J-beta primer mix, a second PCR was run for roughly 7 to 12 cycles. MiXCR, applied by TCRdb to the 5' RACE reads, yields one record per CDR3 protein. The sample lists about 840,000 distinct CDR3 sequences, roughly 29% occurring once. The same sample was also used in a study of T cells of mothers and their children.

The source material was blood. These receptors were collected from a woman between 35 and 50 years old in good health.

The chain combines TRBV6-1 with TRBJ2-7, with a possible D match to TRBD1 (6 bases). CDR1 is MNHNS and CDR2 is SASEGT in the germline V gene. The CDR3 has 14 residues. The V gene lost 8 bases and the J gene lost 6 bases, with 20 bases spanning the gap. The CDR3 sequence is CASESDRQSREQYF. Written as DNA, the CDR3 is TGTGCCAGCGAGTCGGACAGACAGTCGCGCGAGCAGTACTTC.

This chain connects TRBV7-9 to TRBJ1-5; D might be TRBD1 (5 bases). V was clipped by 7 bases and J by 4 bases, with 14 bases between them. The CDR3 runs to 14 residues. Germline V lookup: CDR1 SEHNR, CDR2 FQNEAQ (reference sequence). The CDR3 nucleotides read TGTGCCAGCACCTCCGGGGGGGAAAATCAGCCCCAGCATTTT. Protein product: CASTSGGENQPQHF.

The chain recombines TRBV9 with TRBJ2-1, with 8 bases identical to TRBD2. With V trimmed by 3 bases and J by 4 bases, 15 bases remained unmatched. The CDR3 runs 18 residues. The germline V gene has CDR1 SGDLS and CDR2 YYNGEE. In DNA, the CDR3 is TGTGCCAGCAGCGCGACCAGCGGGGGACTAGGTATATACAATGAGCAGTTCTTC. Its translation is CASSATSGGLGIYNEQFF.

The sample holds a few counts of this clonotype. This CDR3 reads CSARVGGRGNYEQYF. The CDR3 DNA sequence: TGCAGTGCTAGAGTCGGGGGGCGGGGGAACTACGAGCAGTACTTC. This rearrangement joins TRBV20-1 to TRBJ2-7, with a tentative D call TRBD2 (7 bases). In germline, CDR1 is DFQATT, CDR2 SNEGSKA (reference sequence). CDR3 length: 15 amino acids. Trimming took 1 base from V and 3 from J, leaving 16 bases between them.

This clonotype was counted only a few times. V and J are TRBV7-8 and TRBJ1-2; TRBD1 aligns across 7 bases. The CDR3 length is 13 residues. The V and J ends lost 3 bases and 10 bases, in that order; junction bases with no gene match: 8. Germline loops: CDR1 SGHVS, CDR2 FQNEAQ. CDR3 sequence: CASSFREDRTYTF. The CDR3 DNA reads TGTGCCAGCAGCTTTAGGGAGGACAGGACCTACACCTTC.

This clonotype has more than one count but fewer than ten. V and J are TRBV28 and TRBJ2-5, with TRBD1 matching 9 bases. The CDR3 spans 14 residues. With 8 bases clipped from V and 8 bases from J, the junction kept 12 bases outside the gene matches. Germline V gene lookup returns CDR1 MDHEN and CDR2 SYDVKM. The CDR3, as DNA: TGTGCCAGCGGCCCCGGGACAGGGTCCGACACCCAGTACTTC. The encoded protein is CASGPGTGSDTQYF.

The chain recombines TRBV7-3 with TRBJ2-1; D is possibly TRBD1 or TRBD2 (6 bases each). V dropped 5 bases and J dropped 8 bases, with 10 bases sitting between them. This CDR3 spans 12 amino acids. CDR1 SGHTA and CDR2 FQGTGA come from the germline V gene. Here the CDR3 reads CASSGGQDEQFF. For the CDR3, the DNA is TGTGCCAGCAGCGGGGGGCAGGATGAGCAGTTCTTC.

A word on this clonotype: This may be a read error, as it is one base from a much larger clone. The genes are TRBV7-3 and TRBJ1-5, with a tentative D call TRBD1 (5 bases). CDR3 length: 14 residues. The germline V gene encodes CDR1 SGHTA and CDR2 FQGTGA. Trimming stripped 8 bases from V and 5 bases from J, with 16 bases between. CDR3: CASGPRGGDQPQHF. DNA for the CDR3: TGTGCCAGCGGCCCCCGTGGGGGGGATCAGCCCCAGCATTTT.

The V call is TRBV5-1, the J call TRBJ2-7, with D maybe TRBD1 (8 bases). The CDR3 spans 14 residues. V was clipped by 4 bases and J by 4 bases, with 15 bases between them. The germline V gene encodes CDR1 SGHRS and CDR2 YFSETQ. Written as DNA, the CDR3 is TGCGCCAGCAGCCGGTACAGGGGGGGATACGAGCAGTACTTC. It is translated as CASSRYRGGYEQYF.

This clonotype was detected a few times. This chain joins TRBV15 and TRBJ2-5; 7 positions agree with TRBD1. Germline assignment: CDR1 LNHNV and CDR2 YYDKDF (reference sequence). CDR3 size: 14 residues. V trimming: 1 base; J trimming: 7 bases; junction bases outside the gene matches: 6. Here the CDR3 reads CATSRGQGGGTQYF. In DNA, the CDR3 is TGTGCCACCAGCAGAGGACAGGGCGGTGGGACCCAGTACTTC. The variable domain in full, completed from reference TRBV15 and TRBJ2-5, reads DAMVIQNPRYQVTQFGKPVTLSCSQTLNHNVMYWYQQKSSQAPKLLFHYYDKDFNNEADTPDNFQSRRPNTSFCFLDIRSPGLGDTAMYLCATSRGQGGGTQYFGPGTRLLVL.

As DNA, the CDR3 is TGCGCCAGCAGCCCGGGAGGCGTATTCTCTGGAAACACCATATATTTT. Translation: CASSPGGVFSGNTIYF. The J gene is TRBJ1-3, the V gene TRBV5-1; D is uncertain. The V and J ends lost 4 bases and 0 bases respectively, with 14 bases between them. The V gene's germline CDR1 is SGHRS and CDR2 YFSETQ. CDR3 size: 16 residues. The entire variable domain, with the rest obtained from reference TRBV5-1 and TRBJ1-3, is as follows: KAGVTQTPRYLIKTRGQQVTLSCSPISGHRSVSWYQQTPGQGLQFLFEYFSETQRNKGNFPGRFSGRQFSNSRSEMNVSTLELGDSALYLCASSPGGVFSGNTIYFGEGSWLTVV.